Each of the 19 T cell receptor beta chains below was sequenced from the same sample in a study of CD8+ T cells in alopecia areata. After isolation, RNA underwent reverse transcription to generate cDNA as the sequencing template. The data were produced by immunoSEQ multiplex PCR, yet TCRdb's version contains in-frame clones alone and is incomplete. This sample has about 69,000 clones, with roughly three fifths found just once. The sequencing used CD8+ T cells sorted from blood, collected at week 0. The receptors originated from a human donor with alopecia areata.

The rearrangement joins TRBV6-1 to TRBJ2-3; a possible D gene is TRBD1 (6 bases). The CDR3 is 15 amino acids. Trimming removed 1 base from V and 2 bases from J, with 10 bases in between. Germline-derived CDR1 and CDR2 are MNHNS and SASEGT. CDR3 sequence: CASSEGDTYTDTQYF. The CDR3 region has the DNA TGTGCCAGCAGTGAAGGGGACACCTACACAGATACGCAGTATTTT.

This clone appeared a single time. V is TRBV28 and J is TRBJ2-1; 8 bases agree with TRBD2. This CDR3 is 14 amino acids long. Unmatched junction bases numbered 12, after V lost 7 bases and J lost 10 bases. Per the germline V gene, CDR1 is MDHEN and CDR2 is SYDVKM. As DNA, the CDR3 is TGTGCCAGCAAGGGCGGGGCTAGCGGGCGCGAGCAGTTCTTC. This codes for CASKGGASGREQFF.

The rearrangement uses TRBV7-2 and TRBJ2-7, with D perhaps assigned TRBD1 or TRBD2 (5 bases each). V was clipped by 2 bases and J by 3 bases, with 11 bases between them. Germline CDR1 and CDR2: SGHTA and FQGNSA. The CDR3 extends over 14 amino acids. The chain's CDR3 is CASSLPQGDYEQYF. The CDR3 nucleotides read TGTGCCAGCAGCTTACCCCAGGGAGACTACGAGCAGTACTTC.

The V and J genes are TRBV7-2 and TRBJ2-6; D gene ambiguous. Trimming pared 1 base from V and 4 bases from J, leaving 11 bases between. This CDR3 is 16 amino acids long. Germline assignment: CDR1 SGHTA and CDR2 FQGNSA. The CDR3 protein is CASSLGLPPGANVLTF. For the CDR3, the DNA is TGTGCCAGCAGCTTAGGTTTGCCCCCCGGGGCCAACGTCCTGACTTTC.

The rearrangement joins TRBV13 to TRBJ1-1; TRBD1 matches at 9 bases. Germline CDR1 PRHDT, CDR2 FYEKMQ (reference sequence). After removal of 5 bases from V and 12 bases from J, the junction contained 7 bases not matched to a gene. This CDR3 region has 12 residues. The CDR3 region is CASSPGTGLSFF. In nucleotides, the CDR3 is TGTGCCAGCAGCCCTGGGACAGGGCTTTCTTTCTTT. Variable domain in full (rest from reference TRBV13 and TRBJ1-1): AAGVIQSPRHLIKEKRETATLKCYPIPRHDTVYWYQQGPGQDPQFLISFYEKMQSDKGSIPDRFSAQQFSDYHSELNMSSLELGDSALYFCASSPGTGLSFFGQGTRLTVV.

The chain recombines TRBV5-1 with TRBJ1-1, with 10 nucleotides matching TRBD1. CDR3 length: 15 residues. The germline V gene has CDR1 SGHRS and CDR2 YFSETQ. J was trimmed by 4 bases and V by 0 bases; bases with no gene match: 3. CDR3 in DNA: TGCGCCAGCAGCTTGGGACAGGGGGCTAGCACTGAAGCTTTCTTT. Amino acids: CASSLGQGASTEAFF. Full variable domain (remainder filled in from reference TRBV5-1 and TRBJ1-1): KAGVTQTPRYLIKTRGQQVTLSCSPISGHRSVSWYQQTPGQGLQFLFEYFSETQRNKGNFPGRFSGRQFSNSRSEMNVSTLELGDSALYLCASSLGQGASTEAFFGQGTRLTVV.

The chain employs TRBV29-1 and TRBJ2-5; D is possibly TRBD1 or TRBD2 (5 bases each). CDR1 SQVTM and CDR2 ANQGSEA come from the germline V gene. CDR3 length equals 11 residues. The V and J ends lost 4 bases and 5 bases respectively, with 8 bases between them. CDR3 residues: CSVVEGETQYF. CDR3 coding DNA: TGCAGCGTTGTAGAGGGGGAGACCCAGTACTTC.

The chain uses TRBV5-1 and TRBJ1-1; 7 positions agree with TRBD1. The V gene end was trimmed by 4 bases and the J gene end by 8 bases; junction bases not matched to a gene: 5. The CDR3 totals 12 residues. Germline V CDR1 and CDR2: SGHRS, YFSETQ. CDR3 in amino acids: CASSSGQEEAFF. The CDR3, as DNA: TGCGCCAGCAGCAGCGGACAGGAAGAAGCTTTCTTT.

This chain uses TRBV14 with TRBJ2-3, with D hard to call. The CDR3 covers 13 residues. V was cut by 2 bases and J by 6 bases, with 9 bases left in between. CDR1 and CDR2 (germline): SGHDN, FVKESK. The DNA for the CDR3 is TGTGCCAGCAGCCAATACCCCCCGGATACGCAGTATTTT. Translating gives CASSQYPPDTQYF. Supplemented by reference TRBV14 and TRBJ2-3, the full variable domain reads EAGVTQFPSHSVIEKGQTVTLRCDPISGHDNLYWYRRVMGKEIKFLLHFVKESKQDESGMPNNRFLAERTGGTYSTLKVQPAELEDSGVYFCASSQYPPDTQYFGPGTRLTVL.

The V call is TRBV6-5, the J call TRBJ2-2; no definite D call. V was trimmed by 0 bases and J by 5 bases, leaving 10 bases between them. This CDR3 comprises 15 residues. Looked up from germline, CDR1 is MNHEY and CDR2 is SVGAGI. The CDR3, as DNA: TGTGCCAGCAGTTACTCTGAGCAGACAACCGGGGAGCTGTTTTTT. Translation: CASSYSEQTTGELFF.

The chain employs TRBV9 and TRBJ1-2, with TRBD1 identical over 7 bases. In germline, CDR1 is SGDLS, CDR2 YYNGEE. The V and J ends lost 2 bases and 2 bases, in that order; junction bases with no gene match: 3. The CDR3 consists of 14 residues. CDR3 loop: CASSVDRENYGYTF. CDR3 DNA: TGTGCCAGCAGCGTCGACAGGGAAAACTATGGCTACACCTTC. Based on the CDR3 plus reference TRBV9 and TRBJ1-2, the full variable domain is DSGVTQTPKHLITATGQRVTLRCSPRSGDLSVYWYQQSLDQGLQFLIQYYNGEERAKGNILERFSAQQFPDLHSELNLSSLELGDSALYFCASSVDRENYGYTFGSGTRLTVV.

The V gene is TRBV19, the J gene TRBJ1-5; D is ambiguous. CDR3 length equals 13 residues. V was pared by 9 bases and J by 0 bases, with 9 bases between. The germline CDR1 and CDR2 sequences are LNHDA and SQIVND (reference sequence). CDR3 in amino acids: CASISNSNQPQHF. DNA of the CDR3: TGTGCCAGCATCAGCAATAGCAATCAGCCCCAGCATTTT.

V is TRBV29-1 and J is TRBJ2-3; 9 nucleotides line up with TRBD1. This CDR3 comprises 15 residues. From germline, CDR1 is SQVTM and CDR2 ANQGSEA. The V segment lost 6 bases and the J segment 3 bases; nucleotides outside the gene matches: 10. The CDR3 bases are TGCAGCGTGGTTGGGACAGGGAGTAGAACAGATACGCAGTATTTT. Protein: CSVVGTGSRTDTQYF.

V and J are TRBV9 and TRBJ1-5; D might be TRBD1 (6 bases). The CDR3 runs 14 residues. Germline V lookup: CDR1 SGDLS, CDR2 YYNGEE. V was pared by 4 bases and J by 1 base, with 9 bases between. CDR3: CASSQGQSNQPQHF. As DNA, the CDR3 is TGTGCCAGCAGCCAGGGACAAAGCAATCAGCCCCAGCATTTT.

This clone was picked up one time. The V and J genes are TRBV7-9 and TRBJ2-7; D may correspond to TRBD1 or TRBD2 (5 bases each). Deletions cut 3 bases from V and 2 bases from J, with 11 bases between. The CDR3 spans 14 residues. Germline V CDR1 and CDR2: SEHNR, FQNEAQ (reference sequence). Here the CDR3 reads CASSFWGSAYEQYF. The CDR3 coding sequence is TGTGCCAGCAGCTTTTGGGGGAGCGCCTACGAGCAGTACTTC.

The count of this clone is one. This rearrangement joins TRBV30 to TRBJ1-1, with D possibly being TRBD1 (5 bases). Trimming shortened V by 0 bases and J by 5 bases, and 16 bases separated the two germline ends. Germline CDR1 reads GTSNPN; CDR2 reads SVGIG (reference sequence). The CDR3 extends over 15 amino acids. In DNA form, the CDR3 reads TGTGCCTGGAGTGTACTTGGGGCCTCGGGTACTGAAGCTTTCTTT. It codes for CAWSVLGASGTEAFF.

This clone has only one observation. The chain is built from TRBV6-5 and TRBJ2-1, with D perhaps being TRBD1 or TRBD2 (5 bases each). Trimming removed 7 bases from V and 9 bases from J, with 10 bases in between. Germline CDR1 is MNHEY and CDR2 is SVGAGI. This CDR3 contains 11 residues. The DNA of the CDR3 is TGTGCCAGCAAGAGGGGTGGTGAGCAGTTCTTC. Residues: CASKRGGEQFF.

This clone has just a few counts. This CDR3 is also generated by other DNA sequences in the sample. The rearrangement joins TRBV30 to TRBJ2-7; the D is unclear. The CDR3 loop spans 12 amino acids. Germline V lookup: CDR1 GTSNPN, CDR2 SVGIG (reference sequence). Trimming took 5 bases from V and 1 from J, leaving 9 bases between them. CDR3 bases: TGTGCCTGGTCGGTCCCATCCTACGAGCAGTACTTC. It translates to CAWSVPSYEQYF.

V gene TRBV7-9 combines with J gene TRBJ2-7, with 14 bases aligning to TRBD2. The junction had 4 bases not matched to a gene; V was cut back by 5 bases and J by 1 base. CDR3 length: 16 amino acids. Germline CDR1 reads SEHNR; CDR2 reads FQNEAQ (reference sequence). The CDR3 DNA reads TGTGCCAGCAGCCCGGGGACTAGCGGGAGTTCCTACGAGCAGTACTTC. Residues: CASSPGTSGSSYEQYF.